Listed here is a single T cell receptor beta chain. Looked up from germline, CDR1 is SGHVS and CDR2 is FQNEAQ. The V and J ends lost 5 bases and 4 bases, in that order; junction bases with no gene match: 1. The CDR3 loop spans 13 amino acids. As originally analysed: How many nucleated cells were present was estimated from reference gene primer amplification. Method: immunoSEQ multiplex PCR; TCRdb's copy keeps in-frame clones and lacks some. The V and J calls and clone size come from that table; D and trimming were worked out from the DNA. The table includes around 130,000 clones, 80% to 90% detected once. The sample is drawn from a study of blood T cell repertoires in COVID-19. Study-level background: Italy, Spain and the United States were the sources of the convalescent and acute COVID-19 samples. T cells, B-cell-depleted T cells, or PBMCs provided the cDNA or gDNA that served as material.

Sequencing input: peripheral blood. This receptor was taken from a human donor in a cohort sampled during active COVID-19. The V gene is TRBV7-8, the J gene TRBJ1-2, with 10 positions matching TRBD1. The CDR3 sequence: CASSRQGAYGYTF. CDR3 DNA sequence: TGTGCCAGCAGCCGACAGGGGGCCTATGGCTACACCTTC. Full variable domain (outside the CDR3, taken from reference TRBV7-8 and TRBJ1-2): GAGVSQSPRYKVAKRGQDVALRCDPISGHVSLFWYQQALGQGPEFLTYFQNEAQLDKSGLPSDRFFAERPEGSVSTLKIQRTQQEDSAVYLCASSRQGAYGYTFGSGTRLTVV.